A single TCR beta chain is shown here with its context. What it binds is unknown. The entry originates in a study of graft-versus-host responses after intestinal transplantation. Whole-study results and caveats: GvH clones turned up in recipient marrow; some had shown up first in ileum or blood. Graft-versus-host to host-versus-graft clonal ratios in allografts were high in patients with graft-donor T cell macrochimerism.

The CDR3 spans 15 residues. The germline gives CDR1 LNHDA, CDR2 SQIVND (reference sequence). Trimming pared 6 bases from V and 2 bases from J, leaving 15 bases between. Repertoires were generated with immunoSEQ multiplex PCR, while TCRdb's copy carries only in-frame clones and drops some. The table includes 95,000 or so clones, around nine tenths detected once. The material was PBMCs, obtained roughly 410 days after intestinal transplant. The clonotype comes from a human patient who received an intestinal transplant, so some T cells may come from the graft donor. The chain combines TRBV19 with TRBJ2-3, with D perhaps assigned TRBD1 or TRBD2 (5 bases each). In DNA, the CDR3 is TGTGCCAGTAGCTCCCGGGACCTTTCCACAGATACGCAGTATTTT. Translating it yields CASSSRDLSTDTQYF.